One sample yielded the 32 T cell receptor beta chains listed below, sequenced in a study of shared clonotypes between healthy human individuals. Naive CD8 cells, CD45RO-negative and positively selected for CCR7, excluded terminally differentiated effector memory CD45RA+ cells. Generated by immunoSEQ multiplex PCR, the TCRdb table keeps only in-frame clones and is missing some. The sample has about 2.1 million clones, about 93% seen once. The sequencing input was naive CD8+ T cells from PBMCs. Source of these receptors: a man in his late teens or twenties in good health. Some clones in this sample may be carry-over from other donors' samples.

The V and J genes are TRBV5-1 and TRBJ1-1; D possibly corresponds to TRBD1 (6 bases). Germline V CDR1 and CDR2: SGHRS, YFSETQ. The germline V and J ends were trimmed by 4 bases and 0 bases, with 16 bases remaining between them. The CDR3 totals 16 residues. The CDR3 bases are TGCGCCAGCAGCCTGAACAGGGAAGAATTGAACACTGAAGCTTTCTTT. Translating it yields CASSLNREELNTEAFF. Full variable domain (rest looked up from reference TRBV5-1 and TRBJ1-1): KAGVTQTPRYLIKTRGQQVTLSCSPISGHRSVSWYQQTPGQGLQFLFEYFSETQRNKGNFPGRFSGRQFSNSRSEMNVSTLELGDSALYLCASSLNREELNTEAFFGQGTRLTVV.

The table lists this clone with a few counts. This chain connects TRBV29-1 to TRBJ2-5, with unresolved D. The V end was cut by 3 bases, the J end by 5 bases, with 10 bases between. The CDR3 is 12 amino acids. In germline, CDR1 is SQVTM, CDR2 ANQGSEA. CDR3: CSVDSSSETQYF. CDR3 bases: TGCAGCGTTGACTCGAGTTCGGAGACCCAGTACTTC.

This clone was seen a single time. J is TRBJ2-6 and V is TRBV6-1, with no clear D. V lost 7 bases to trimming and J lost 4 bases, with 5 bases between them. This CDR3 comprises 12 residues. CDR1 and CDR2 (germline): MNHNS, SASEGT. The CDR3 sequence: CASTRGANVLTF. The CDR3 coding sequence is TGTGCCAGCACCCGAGGGGCCAACGTCCTGACTTTC.

The chain combines TRBV7-9 with TRBJ2-5; D is undetermined. V was shortened by 1 base and J by 2 bases, with 14 bases between the two germline ends. Looked up from germline, CDR1 is SEHNR and CDR2 is FQNEAQ (reference sequence). The CDR3 is made up of 16 amino acids. This CDR3 reads CASSLEIGRSQETQYF. The DNA for the CDR3 is TGTGCCAGCAGCTTAGAGATCGGGCGGTCGCAAGAGACCCAGTACTTC.

V and J are TRBV4-2 and TRBJ2-4, with 11 positions matching TRBD2. V shed 3 bases and J 2 bases; nucleotides not matched to a gene: 15. The CDR3 totals 20 residues. Germline CDR1 and CDR2: LGHNA and YNFKEQ. CDR3 region: CASSQSPGLAEAVTKNIQYF. In nucleotides, the CDR3 is TGTGCCAGCAGCCAGTCACCGGGACTAGCGGAGGCCGTAACCAAAAACATTCAGTACTTC.

The chain carries TRBV7-8 and TRBJ2-7, with a possible D match to TRBD2 (6 bases). The germline V gene encodes CDR1 SGHVS and CDR2 FQNEAQ. This CDR3 contains 15 residues. V lost 4 bases, J lost 0 bases, and 13 bases lay in between. The CDR3 loop reads CASSYGGSLSYEQYF. For the CDR3, the DNA is TGTGCCAGCAGCTACGGAGGGTCCCTCTCCTACGAGCAGTACTTC.

J is TRBJ1-1 and V is TRBV13; no definite D call. Germline V gene data show CDR1 as PRHDT and CDR2 as FYEKMQ (reference sequence). V dropped 5 bases and J dropped 1 base, with 8 bases sitting between them. This CDR3 is 13 amino acids long. The CDR3 protein is CASSEPQNTEAFF. In DNA form, the CDR3 reads TGTGCCAGCAGCGAACCTCAGAACACTGAAGCTTTCTTT.

V and J are TRBV2 and TRBJ2-3, with D perhaps assigned TRBD1 or TRBD2 (5 bases each). Trimming took off 3 bases at V and 4 bases at J, with 14 bases between the two ends. From germline, CDR1 is SNHLY and CDR2 FYNNEI. CDR3 length equals 15 residues. The DNA for the CDR3 is TGTGCCAGCAGTGAGAGGGGAGAGGGTCCAGATACGCAGTATTTT. Translated, it gives CASSERGEGPDTQYF.

The chain carries TRBV10-3 and TRBJ2-5; TRBD2 aligns across 9 bases. The CDR3 sequence is 14 residues long. The junction had 11 bases not matched to a gene; V was cut back by 4 bases and J by 11 bases. Looked up from germline, CDR1 is ENHRY and CDR2 is SYGVKD. Here the CDR3 reads CAISVASGALEQYF. The DNA for the CDR3 is TGTGCCATCAGTGTGGCTAGCGGGGCCCTGGAGCAGTACTTC.

The J gene is TRBJ1-1, the V gene TRBV5-1, with no clear D. Germline CDR1 SGHRS, CDR2 YFSETQ. V lost 0 bases, J lost 2 bases, and 8 bases lay in between. This CDR3 is built from 14 residues. As DNA, the CDR3 is TGCGCCAGCAGCTTGGTGGAGGACAACACTGAAGCTTTCTTT. It yields the protein CASSLVEDNTEAFF.

This clone came up once. This rearrangement joins TRBV11-2 to TRBJ1-1; D perhaps matches TRBD1 (5 bases). Germline V gene sequence: CDR1 SGHAT, CDR2 FQNNGV. Trimming shortened V by 5 bases and J by 1 base, and 14 bases separated the two germline ends. The CDR3 length is 15 residues. The CDR3 bases are TGTGCCAGCAGCACCCTCGAGGGGCGGAACACTGAAGCTTTCTTT. This translates into CASSTLEGRNTEAFF. Full variable domain (missing parts from reference TRBV11-2 and TRBJ1-1): EAGVAQSPRYKIIEKRQSVAFWCNPISGHATLYWYQQILGQGPKLLIQFQNNGVVDDSQLPKDRFSAERLKGVDSTLKIQPAKLEDSAVYLCASSTLEGRNTEAFFGQGTRLTVV.

This clone appeared once. V usage is TRBV14 and J usage is TRBJ1-2, with D tentatively TRBD1 (5 bases). CDR1 and CDR2 (germline): SGHDN, FVKESK. V lost 6 bases, J lost 1 base, and 12 bases lay in between. The CDR3 totals 14 residues. The CDR3 DNA sequence: TGTGCCAGCAGACCTACAGGAATTAACTATGGCTACACCTTC. Amino acid sequence: CASRPTGINYGYTF.

This rearrangement joins TRBV29-1 to TRBJ2-5; D perhaps matches TRBD2 (6 bases). Judging by the DNA end, TRBJ2-7 fits better; the J call may be wrong. The CDR3 spans 12 residues. Germline V gives CDR1 SQVTM, CDR2 ANQGSEA. CDR3 sequence reads: CSVDGGIHEQYF. CDR3 sequence (DNA): TGCAGCGTTGACGGAGGGATCCACGAGCAGTACTTC.

The chain has TRBV6-5 and TRBJ2-1, with D unresolved. Germline CDR1 MNHEY, CDR2 SVGAGI. The CDR3 spans 14 residues. Trimming took off 2 bases at V and 7 bases at J, with 12 bases between the two ends. In nucleotides, the CDR3 is TGTGCCAGCAGTTACACCCGGCGACCGAATGAGCAGTTCTTC. This gives the protein CASSYTRRPNEQFF.

The V and J genes are TRBV5-1 and TRBJ2-1, with 15 bases lining up with TRBD2. Germline V lookup: CDR1 SGHRS, CDR2 YFSETQ. The length of the CDR3 is 15 residues. With V trimmed by 6 bases and J by 8 bases, 6 bases remained unmatched. The CDR3 DNA reads as TGCGCCAGCACCGGGACTAGCGGGAGGTCGTATGAGCAGTTCTTC. Its translation is CASTGTSGRSYEQFF.

The DNA of the CDR3 is TGTGCCAGCACCCAACCGGGACTAGACTCCTACAATGAGCAGTTCTTC. Its protein product is CASTQPGLDSYNEQFF. The V gene is TRBV5-4, the J gene TRBJ2-1; 8 bases align to TRBD2. Germline V lookup: CDR1 SGHNT, CDR2 YYREEE (reference sequence). Trimming cost V 6 bases and J 0 bases; bases outside gene matches: 8. CDR3 length: 16 residues.

The genes are TRBV15 and TRBJ2-2; TRBD1 might be the D (6 bases). Germline assignment: CDR1 LNHNV and CDR2 YYDKDF (reference sequence). This CDR3 has 16 residues. The V and J ends lost 5 bases and 0 bases respectively, with 13 bases between them. CDR3 protein: CATSGPQGTNTGELFF. The DNA for the CDR3 is TGTGCCACCAGCGGCCCACAGGGAACGAACACCGGGGAGCTGTTTTTT.

The chain carries TRBV25-1 and TRBJ2-7, with 10 bases that match TRBD2. CDR3 size: 14 residues. V gave up 5 bases and J gave up 0 bases; unmatched junction bases: 1. The germline CDR1 and CDR2 sequences are MGHDK and SYGVNS. The CDR3 coding sequence is TGTGCCAGCAGTCCTAGCGGGAGCTCCTACGAGCAGTACTTC. As protein: CASSPSGSSYEQYF.

V is TRBV4-2 and J is TRBJ1-1; TRBD1 aligns across 7 bases. CDR1 and CDR2 (germline): LGHNA, YNFKEQ. V was pared by 0 bases and J by 0 bases, with 4 bases of the junction left unmatched. This CDR3 spans 16 amino acids. The CDR3 DNA sequence: TGTGCCAGCAGCCAAGACAGGGGGGATATGAACACTGAAGCTTTCTTT. It codes for CASSQDRGDMNTEAFF.

The J gene is TRBJ1-2, the V gene TRBV27; D not resolved. The V gene's germline CDR1 is MNHEY and CDR2 SMNVEV (reference sequence). This CDR3 contains 14 residues. V lost 6 bases and J 13 bases, leaving 24 bases between the germline ends. Here the CDR3 DNA reads TGTGCCAGCAGGGGCCTTGGACCGGCCGTAGATTTCACCTTC. This sequence encodes CASRGLGPAVDFTF.

This chain connects TRBV29-1 to TRBJ2-1; 8 nucleotides match TRBD2. This CDR3 region has 18 residues. Germline V lookup: CDR1 SQVTM, CDR2 ANQGSEA. V lost 6 bases and J lost 3; bases outside the gene matches: 19. The CDR3: CSVAMLTFGGEVYNEQFF. In nucleotides, the CDR3 is TGCAGCGTCGCCATGCTAACGTTCGGGGGGGAGGTCTACAATGAGCAGTTCTTC.

The chain couples TRBV6-1 to TRBJ1-2; 7 positions agree with TRBD1. The V gene's germline CDR1 is MNHNS and CDR2 SASEGT. This CDR3 comprises 15 residues. V dropped 7 bases and J dropped 7; count of bases not matched to a gene: 15. The CDR3 reads CASMTTGTFPIGYTF. CDR3 nucleotide sequence: TGTGCCAGCATGACGACAGGGACATTCCCTATTGGCTACACCTTC.

The chain has TRBV7-8 and TRBJ2-1; TRBD2 matches at 7 bases. This CDR3 comprises 15 residues. CDR1 is SGHVS, CDR2 FQNEAQ, per germline. J was trimmed by 3 bases and V by 1 base; bases with no gene match: 3. CDR3 nucleotides: TGTGCCAGCAGCTTAGAACTAGCGAACTACAATGAGCAGTTCTTC. Its protein product is CASSLELANYNEQFF.

V is TRBV14 and J is TRBJ2-7; TRBD2 matches at 8 bases. V lost 0 bases to trimming and J lost 4 bases; unmatched junction nucleotides: 8. This CDR3 spans 16 amino acids. From germline, CDR1 is SGHDN and CDR2 FVKESK. CDR3 in DNA: TGTGCCAGCAGCCAAGATGTAAGCGGGGGCTTATACGAGCAGTACTTC. This gives the protein CASSQDVSGGLYEQYF.

The chain couples TRBV12-5 to TRBJ2-3; D may be TRBD1 (6 bases). V lost 9 bases to trimming and J lost 6 bases, with 13 bases between them. The CDR3 is 12 amino acids. CDR1 and CDR2 from the germline V gene are LGHNT and FRNRAP. The CDR3 is CASAGVGDTQYF. CDR3 sequence (DNA): TGTGCTAGCGCAGGGGTTGGGGATACGCAGTATTTT.

The rearrangement links TRBV30 to TRBJ2-7; TRBD2 matches at 13 bases. Trimming cost V 1 base and J 6 bases; bases outside gene matches: 6. The germline gives CDR1 GTSNPN, CDR2 SVGIG (reference sequence). CDR3 length: 15 residues. CDR3 coding DNA: TGTGCCTGGAGTGGGACTAGCGGGAGATCGGTCGAGCAGTACTTC. It yields the protein CAWSGTSGRSVEQYF.

The chain recombines TRBV15 with TRBJ1-1; unclear D gene. V dropped 3 bases and J dropped 3 bases, with 14 bases sitting between them. Germline-derived CDR1 and CDR2 are LNHNV and YYDKDF (reference sequence). The CDR3 is 15 amino acids. The CDR3 loop is CATSRTGNPHTEAFF. CDR3 nucleotide sequence: TGTGCCACCAGCAGGACGGGGAATCCTCACACTGAAGCTTTCTTT. Full variable domain (rest looked up from reference TRBV15 and TRBJ1-1): DAMVIQNPRYQVTQFGKPVTLSCSQTLNHNVMYWYQQKSSQAPKLLFHYYDKDFNNEADTPDNFQSRRPNTSFCFLDIRSPGLGDTAMYLCATSRTGNPHTEAFFGQGTRLTVV.

J is TRBJ2-6 and V is TRBV29-1; D call uncertain. This CDR3 contains 13 residues. The germline V gene encodes CDR1 SQVTM and CDR2 ANQGSEA. Trimming left V 5 bases short and J 0 bases short, with 5 bases between. The CDR3: CSVWTSGANVLTF. The DNA of the CDR3 is TGCAGCGTTTGGACCTCTGGGGCCAACGTCCTGACTTTC.

Comment on this clone: The same CDR3 is also encoded by other DNA sequences in this sample. The V call is TRBV28, the J call TRBJ2-5; D remains unclear. CDR3 length equals 12 residues. V lost 2 bases and J lost 5, with 6 bases in between. CDR1 MDHEN and CDR2 SYDVKM come from the germline V gene. The CDR3 DNA reads TGTGCCAGCAGTTTACTGTGGGAGACCCAGTACTTC. As protein: CASSLLWETQYF.

For this clone: This specimen includes other DNA sequences encoding the same CDR3. V and J are TRBV15 and TRBJ2-7, with 7 bases identical to TRBD1. V was clipped by 3 bases and J by 3 bases; unmatched bases: 5. The CDR3 is made up of 14 amino acids. The germline V gene encodes CDR1 LNHNV and CDR2 YYDKDF (reference sequence). CDR3 in amino acids: CATSSRDRDYEQYF. Here the CDR3 DNA reads TGTGCCACCAGCAGCCGGGACAGAGACTACGAGCAGTACTTC.

This chain joins TRBV29-1 and TRBJ2-6, with TRBD1 matching 8 bases. Germline V CDR1 and CDR2: SQVTM, ANQGSEA. The CDR3 spans 15 residues. J was trimmed by 0 bases and V by 6 bases; bases with no gene match: 4. CDR3 coding DNA: TGCAGCGTCGCCGGACAGGGCTCTGGGGCCAACGTCCTGACTTTC. It yields the protein CSVAGQGSGANVLTF. The variable domain in full, with the rest retrieved from reference TRBV29-1 and TRBJ2-6, is SAVISQKPSRDICQRGTSLTIQCQVDSQVTMMFWYRQQPGQSLTLIATANQGSEATYESGFVIDKFPISRPNLTFSTLTVSNMSPEDSSIYLCSVAGQGSGANVLTFGAGSRLTVL.

The rearrangement joins TRBV4-2 to TRBJ1-2; tentatively, D is TRBD1 (6 bases). Germline V gene data show CDR1 as LGHNA and CDR2 as YNFKEQ. The V gene lost 1 base and the J gene lost 4 bases, with 16 bases spanning the gap. The CDR3 totals 16 residues. The CDR3 sequence is CASSQGGTPGGYGYTF. The CDR3 DNA reads TGTGCCAGCAGCCAAGGGGGGACACCCGGCGGCTATGGCTACACCTTC.